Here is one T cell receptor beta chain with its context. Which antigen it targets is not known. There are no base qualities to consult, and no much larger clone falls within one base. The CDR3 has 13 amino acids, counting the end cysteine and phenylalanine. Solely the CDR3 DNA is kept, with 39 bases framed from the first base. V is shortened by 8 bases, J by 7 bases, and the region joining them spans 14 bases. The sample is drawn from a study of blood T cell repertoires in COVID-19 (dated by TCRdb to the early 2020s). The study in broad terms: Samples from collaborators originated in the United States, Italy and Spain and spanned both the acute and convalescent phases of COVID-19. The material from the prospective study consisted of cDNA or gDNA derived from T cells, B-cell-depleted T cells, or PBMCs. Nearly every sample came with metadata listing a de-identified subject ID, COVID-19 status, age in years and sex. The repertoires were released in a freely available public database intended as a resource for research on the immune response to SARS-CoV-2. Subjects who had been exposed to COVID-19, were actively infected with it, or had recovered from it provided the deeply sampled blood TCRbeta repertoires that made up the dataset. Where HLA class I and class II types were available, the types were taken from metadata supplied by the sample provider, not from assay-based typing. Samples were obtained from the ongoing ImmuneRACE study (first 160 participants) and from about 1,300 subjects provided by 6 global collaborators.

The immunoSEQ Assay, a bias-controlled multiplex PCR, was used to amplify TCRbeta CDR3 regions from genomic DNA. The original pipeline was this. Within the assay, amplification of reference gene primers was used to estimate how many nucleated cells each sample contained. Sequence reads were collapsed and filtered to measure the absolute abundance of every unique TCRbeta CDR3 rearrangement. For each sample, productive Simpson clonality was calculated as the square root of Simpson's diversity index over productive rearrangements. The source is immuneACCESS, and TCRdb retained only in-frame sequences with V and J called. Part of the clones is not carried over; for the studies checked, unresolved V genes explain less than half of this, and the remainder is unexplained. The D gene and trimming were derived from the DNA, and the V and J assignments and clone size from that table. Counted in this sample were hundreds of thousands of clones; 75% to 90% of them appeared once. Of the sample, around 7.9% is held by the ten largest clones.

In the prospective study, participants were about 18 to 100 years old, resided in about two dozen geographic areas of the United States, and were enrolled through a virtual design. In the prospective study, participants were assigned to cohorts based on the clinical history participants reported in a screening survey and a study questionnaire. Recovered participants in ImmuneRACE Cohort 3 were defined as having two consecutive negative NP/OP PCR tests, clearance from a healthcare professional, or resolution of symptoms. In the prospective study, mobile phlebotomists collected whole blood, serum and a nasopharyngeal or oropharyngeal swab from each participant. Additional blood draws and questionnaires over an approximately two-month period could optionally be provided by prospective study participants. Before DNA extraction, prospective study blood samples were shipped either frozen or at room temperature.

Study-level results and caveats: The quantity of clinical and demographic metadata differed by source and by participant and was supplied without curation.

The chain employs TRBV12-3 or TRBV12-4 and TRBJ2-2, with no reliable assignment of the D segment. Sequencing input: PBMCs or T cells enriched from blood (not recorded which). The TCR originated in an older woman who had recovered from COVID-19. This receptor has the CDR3 CASHTRRHGELFF. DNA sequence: TGTGCCAGCCACACCCGGCGGCACGGGGAGCTGTTTTTT.